Presented here are 25 T cell receptor beta chains from one specimen sequenced in a study of OX40 agonist ivuxolimab in advanced cancers. Produced via immunoSEQ multiplex PCR; TCRdb's table is partial and in-frame only. The data hold tens of thousands of clones, with 90% observed a single time. The specimen was CD4+ or CD8+ T cells sorted from blood, collected in a trial of the OX40 agonist ivuxolimab. The receptors derive from an adult with an advanced solid tumor such as melanoma, head and neck, liver or kidney cancer.

The V and J genes are TRBV9 and TRBJ1-1; D uncertain. The CDR3 totals 17 residues. Germline lookup yields CDR1 SGDLS and CDR2 YYNGEE. V shed 0 bases and J shed 0 bases, with 15 bases lying between them. The CDR3 loop reads CASSVVSSQYMNTEAFF. CDR3 bases: TGTGCCAGCAGCGTAGTTAGTTCCCAATACATGAACACTGAAGCTTTCTTT.

V gene TRBV9 combines with J gene TRBJ1-3, with D possibly TRBD1 on 5 matching bases. Germline values: CDR1 SGDLS, CDR2 YYNGEE. The CDR3 totals 15 residues. V lost 0 bases, J lost 3 bases, and 10 bases lay in between. CDR3 sequence reads: CASSVGSGSGNTIYF. The CDR3, as DNA: TGTGCCAGCAGCGTAGGTTCAGGGAGTGGAAACACCATATATTTT.

The chain couples TRBV28 to TRBJ2-2; D may correspond to TRBD1 or TRBD2 (5 bases each). V lost 3 bases and J lost 3, with 14 bases in between. The germline V gene has CDR1 MDHEN and CDR2 SYDVKM. There are 16 residues in the CDR3. The CDR3 nucleotides read TGTGCCAGCAGTTTCCCCAGGGACCGTCACACCGGGGAGCTGTTTTTT. Protein sequence: CASSFPRDRHTGELFF. Full variable domain (rest looked up from reference TRBV28 and TRBJ2-2): DVKVTQSSRYLVKRTGEKVFLECVQDMDHENMFWYRQDPGLGLRLIYFSYDVKMKEKGDIPEGYSVSREKKERFSLILESASTNQTSMYLCASSFPRDRHTGELFFGEGSRLTVL.

This rearrangement joins TRBV10-3 to TRBJ1-4; no firm D call. V lost 0 bases to trimming and J lost 7 bases, with 6 bases between them. Germline V gene sequence: CDR1 ENHRY, CDR2 SYGVKD. This CDR3 is built from 13 residues. The CDR3 sequence: CAISESFSEKLFF. The CDR3 DNA reads as TGTGCCATCAGTGAGTCGTTTAGTGAAAAACTGTTTTTT.

The DNA for the CDR3 is TGTGCCAGTAGGACAGGGATGGCACCCCTCCACTTT. This encodes CASRTGMAPLHF. The chain links TRBV19 to TRBJ1-6; 7 nucleotides agree with TRBD1. J gave up 11 bases and V 6 bases, and 4 bases lay outside the gene matches. Per germline, CDR1 LNHDA and CDR2 SQIVND (reference sequence). The length of the CDR3 is 12 residues.

The chain couples TRBV27 to TRBJ2-7; no firm D call. V was cut by 5 bases and J by 2 bases, with 10 bases left in between. From germline, CDR1 is MNHEY and CDR2 SMNVEV (reference sequence). The CDR3 spans 13 residues. CDR3 region: CASSLGSAYEQYF. Here the CDR3 DNA reads TGTGCCAGCAGTCTAGGGTCTGCCTACGAGCAGTACTTC.

Turning to this clone: This sample also contains other DNA sequences that code for the same CDR3. The chain is built from TRBV19 and TRBJ2-7; no clear D. From germline, CDR1 is LNHDA and CDR2 SQIVND (reference sequence). V lost 1 base, J lost 3 bases, and 1 base lay in between. The CDR3 spans 11 residues. CDR3 in amino acids: CASSIGYEQYF. In nucleotides, the CDR3 is TGTGCCAGTAGTATAGGCTACGAGCAGTACTTC.

The chain carries TRBV7-9 and TRBJ2-1; D uncertain. The V end lost 2 bases, the J end lost 12 bases, and 8 bases lay between the germline ends. CDR1 and CDR2 (germline): SEHNR, FQNEAQ (reference sequence). The CDR3 contains 11 residues. As DNA, the CDR3 is TGTGCCAGCAGCTTAAACTCGGGGCAGTTCTTC. As protein: CASSLNSGQFF.

The chain couples TRBV27 to TRBJ2-1; 7 bases align to TRBD2. This CDR3 comprises 14 residues. CDR1 is MNHEY and CDR2 is SMNVEV in the germline V gene (reference sequence). V shed 0 bases and J 4 bases; nucleotides not matched to a gene: 0. The CDR3 bases are TGTGCCAGCAGTTTATCGGGGGGGTACAATGAGCAGTTCTTC. Amino acids: CASSLSGGYNEQFF.

The chain uses TRBV29-1 and TRBJ2-7; D call uncertain. Trimming removed 2 bases at V and 3 bases at J, with 11 bases between. This CDR3 region has 13 residues. Germline V gene data show CDR1 as SQVTM and CDR2 as ANQGSEA. The chain's CDR3 is CSVEMGFNYEQYF. The CDR3, as DNA: TGCAGCGTTGAAATGGGGTTTAACTACGAGCAGTACTTC.

The J gene is TRBJ2-3, the V gene TRBV9, with 7 bases fitting TRBD2. J lost 4 bases, V lost 5 bases, and 7 bases had no gene match. Germline V CDR1 and CDR2: SGDLS, YYNGEE. The CDR3 consists of 14 residues. CDR3 nucleotides: TGTGCCAGCAGTCAAGGACTAGTATCAGATACGCAGTATTTT. Translated, it gives CASSQGLVSDTQYF.

The V call is TRBV28, the J call TRBJ2-5, with a possible D match to TRBD1 (6 bases). The J call may be wrong; the DNA end is better matched by TRBJ2-7. Germline CDR1 is MDHEN and CDR2 is SYDVKM. The CDR3 runs to 13 residues. The CDR3 sequence: CASSLSGDYEQYF. CDR3 nucleotides: TGTGCCAGCAGTTTGTCAGGGGACTACGAGCAGTACTTC.

The V gene is TRBV11-2, the J gene TRBJ1-6, with D possibly TRBD1 on 6 matching bases. V lost 3 bases and J lost 6, with 12 bases in between. The CDR3 has 15 residues. Per germline, CDR1 SGHAT and CDR2 FQNNGV. The CDR3 DNA reads as TGTGCCAGCAGCTTTTCAGGGGAAAGTAATTCACCCCTCCACTTT. Its translation: CASSFSGESNSPLHF.

The chain combines TRBV6-1 with TRBJ2-7; 10 nucleotides line up with TRBD2. Germline loops: CDR1 MNHNS, CDR2 SASEGT. The J segment lost 0 bases and the V segment lost 8 bases, leaving 7 bases of the junction unmatched. The CDR3 loop spans 15 amino acids. In DNA, the CDR3 is TGTGCCAGCGTCGGAGCGGGAGGGTTCTCCTACGAGCAGTACTTC. This sequence encodes CASVGAGGFSYEQYF.

The chain recombines TRBV7-3 with TRBJ2-5; tentatively, D is TRBD1 (5 bases). CDR3 length: 14 residues. Germline V gene data show CDR1 as SGHTA and CDR2 as FQGTGA. V lost 6 bases and J 5 bases, leaving 16 bases between the germline ends. The CDR3 nucleotides are TGTGCCAGCAGTCCTAAAGGGGCGTGGGAGACCCAGTACTTC. Protein: CASSPKGAWETQYF. Full variable domain (rest looked up from reference TRBV7-3 and TRBJ2-5): GAGVSQTPSNKVTEKGKYVELRCDPISGHTALYWYRQSLGQGPEFLIYFQGTGAADDSGLPNDRFFAVRPEGSVSTLKIQRTERGDSAVYLCASSPKGAWETQYFGPGTRLLVL.

CDR3 sequence reads: CASSVEGDYQETQYF. As DNA, the CDR3 is TGTGCCAGCAGCGTCGAGGGGGACTACCAAGAGACCCAGTACTTC. The V and J genes are TRBV9 and TRBJ2-5, with D perhaps assigned TRBD1 or TRBD2 (6 bases each). Deletions cut 2 bases from V and 0 bases from J, with 11 bases between. In germline, CDR1 is SGDLS, CDR2 YYNGEE. The CDR3 is made up of 15 amino acids.

The rearrangement links TRBV4-1 to TRBJ2-7; TRBD1 aligns across 7 bases. V was clipped by 3 bases and J by 6 bases; unmatched bases: 5. The V gene's germline CDR1 is MGHRA and CDR2 YSYEKL. This CDR3 region has 13 residues. In DNA, the CDR3 is TGCGCCAGCAGCCAGGTTACAGGGGCCGAGCAGTACTTC. This gives the protein CASSQVTGAEQYF.

This chain connects TRBV9 to TRBJ2-1; 8 bases agree with TRBD2. This CDR3 has 16 amino acids. Trimming removed 0 bases from V and 0 bases from J; junction bases left unmatched: 2. Germline CDR1 reads SGDLS; CDR2 reads YYNGEE. CDR3 loop: CASSVGLAGSYNEQFF. The CDR3 nucleotides are TGTGCCAGCAGCGTAGGCCTAGCGGGCTCCTACAATGAGCAGTTCTTC.

J is TRBJ2-5 and V is TRBV5-1, with D perhaps TRBD1 (5 bases). Germline V gene lookup returns CDR1 SGHRS and CDR2 YFSETQ. V was trimmed by 5 bases and J by 6 bases, leaving 14 bases between them. The CDR3 is 13 residues long. The CDR3 is CASSSGPDQTQYF. The CDR3 region has the DNA TGCGCCAGCAGTTCAGGGCCTGATCAGACCCAGTACTTC.

The chain uses TRBV27 and TRBJ2-1; 7 bases align to TRBD2. Germline CDR1 and CDR2: MNHEY and SMNVEV (reference sequence). J lost 7 bases, V lost 5 bases, and 11 bases had no gene match. The CDR3 contains 15 residues. CDR3 loop: CASSPTSSLANEQFF. CDR3 sequence (DNA): TGTGCCAGCAGTCCGACTAGCAGCTTGGCTAATGAGCAGTTCTTC.

This rearrangement joins TRBV9 to TRBJ1-1, with unresolved D. This CDR3 contains 12 residues. The germline V and J ends were trimmed by 0 bases and 3 bases, with 3 bases remaining between them. Germline values: CDR1 SGDLS, CDR2 YYNGEE. CDR3 region: CASSVGDTEAFF. In DNA, the CDR3 is TGTGCCAGCAGCGTAGGTGACACTGAAGCTTTCTTT.

This chain links TRBV30 with TRBJ1-5; 9 bases match TRBD1. CDR3 size: 14 residues. V lost 1 base to trimming and J lost 7 bases; unmatched junction nucleotides: 5. Germline CDR1 is GTSNPN and CDR2 is SVGIG (reference sequence). The CDR3 DNA sequence: TGTGCCTGGAGTGAGGGACAGGGCCGGCAGCCCCAGCATTTT. Its protein is CAWSEGQGRQPQHF.

The rearrangement uses TRBV27 and TRBJ2-3; 12 bases match TRBD2. V shed 5 bases, J shed 4 bases, and the junction held 7 bases outside the gene matches. Germline lookup yields CDR1 MNHEY and CDR2 SMNVEV (reference sequence). The CDR3 consists of 16 residues. In DNA form, the CDR3 reads TGTGCCAGCAGTCCTTGGACTAGCGGGATGCCAGATACGCAGTATTTT. Translation: CASSPWTSGMPDTQYF.

V is TRBV9 and J is TRBJ2-3; 9 bases line up with TRBD1. The CDR3 is 16 amino acids. After removal of 3 bases from V and 3 bases from J, the junction contained 8 bases not matched to a gene. Germline V gene data show CDR1 as SGDLS and CDR2 as YYNGEE. CDR3 loop: CASSAGGDRETDTQYF. Written as DNA, the CDR3 is TGTGCCAGCAGCGCTGGGGGGGACAGGGAGACAGATACGCAGTATTTT.

The chain joins TRBV2 to TRBJ2-7, with 7 bases matching TRBD2. Losses at the gene ends were 3 bases for V and 4 bases for J; bases not matched to a gene: 3. The CDR3 spans 13 residues. Germline CDR1 is SNHLY and CDR2 is FYNNEI. CDR3 sequence: CASSEAGAYEQYF. The CDR3 region has the DNA TGTGCCAGCAGTGAGGCGGGAGCATACGAGCAGTACTTC.